This T cell receptor (beta chain) was documented in a study of cytomegalovirus exposure and HLA in healthy donors. Whole-study context: Early released data comprised some 85 million unique TCRs from HLA-typed donors. Whole-study results and caveats: Some TCR beta chains (around 180 of them) were listed as cytomegalovirus-associated.

Primers for the PCR totalled 60 Vbeta and 13 Jbeta. Data came from immunoSEQ multiplex PCR; TCRdb stores just in-frame clones and leaves some out. The repertoire table contains about 150,000 clones. There are 11 residues in the CDR3. In the case of this clone: Its antigen is unidentified. The junction and the germline gene differ at one end; a read error may be behind it.

The receptor comes from a woman aged 45 to 65 in good health and CMV-seronegative. V gene TRBV23-1 combines with J gene TRBJ2-1; TRBD2 agrees at 10 bases. TRBV23-1 is identified as an open reading frame with a role that is uncertain. The source material was PBMCs. The CDR3 region is CASWERGGPVF. The CDR3 coding sequence is TGCGCCAGTTGGGAGCGGGGGGGCCCAGTCTTC.